This record concerns one TCR beta chain sequence. Antigen: not known. Uncontrolled infection, other autoimmune disease, pregnancy and lactation each barred patients from inclusion. With 2 bases clipped from V and 4 bases from J, the junction kept 7 bases outside the gene matches. This CDR3 contains 17 residues. CDR1 and CDR2 (germline): SEHNR, FQNEAQ (reference sequence). This sample is drawn from a study of T cells in Graves' hyperthyroidism and ophthalmopathy. Study results and limitations: Also found in blood were most expanded thyroid clonotypes above 0.001.

Researchers took RNA transcripts and amplified the TCR beta CDR3 regions from them. An initial round of RT-PCR targeting the TCR CDR3 relied on the HTBI primer set. TCRdb reanalysed the multiplex PCR reads using MiXCR and keeps one entry per CDR3 protein. The data contain approximately 400,000 distinct CDR3 sequences, roughly 25% of them seen just once; the ten biggest clones take up 70% to 75%. The sample comprised blood. This TCR was recovered from a man aged 45-65 years with Graves' hyperthyroidism. The gene calls are TRBV7-9 and TRBJ2-3, with 12 nucleotides matching TRBD2. CDR3 loop: CASSLLLTSGSADTQYF. CDR3 nucleotides: TGTGCCAGCAGCTTACTATTGACTAGCGGGAGTGCAGATACGCAGTATTTT. Filled out from reference TRBV7-9 and TRBJ2-3, the complete variable domain reads DTGVSQNPRHKITKRGQNVTFRCDPISEHNRLYWYRQTLGQGPEFLTYFQNEAQLEKSRLLSDRFSAERPKGSFSTLEIQRTEQGDSAMYLCASSLLLTSGSADTQYFGPGTRLTVL.